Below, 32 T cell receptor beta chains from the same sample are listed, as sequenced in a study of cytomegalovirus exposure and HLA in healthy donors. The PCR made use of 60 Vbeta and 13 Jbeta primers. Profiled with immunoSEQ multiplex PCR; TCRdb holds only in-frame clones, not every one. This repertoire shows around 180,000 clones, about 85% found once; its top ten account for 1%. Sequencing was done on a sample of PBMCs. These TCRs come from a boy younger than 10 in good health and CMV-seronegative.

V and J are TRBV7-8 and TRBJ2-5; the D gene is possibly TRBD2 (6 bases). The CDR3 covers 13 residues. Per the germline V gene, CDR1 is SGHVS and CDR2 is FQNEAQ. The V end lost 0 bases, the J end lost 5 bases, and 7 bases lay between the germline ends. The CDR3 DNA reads TGTGCCAGCAGCTTAGCGGGGAGGGAGACCCAGTACTTC. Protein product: CASSLAGRETQYF.

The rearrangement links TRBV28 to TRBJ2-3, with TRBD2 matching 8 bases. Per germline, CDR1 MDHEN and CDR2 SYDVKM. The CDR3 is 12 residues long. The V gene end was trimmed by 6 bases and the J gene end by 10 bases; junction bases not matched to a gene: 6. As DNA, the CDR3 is TGTGCCAGCAGGCAAGCGGGGGAAGCGCAGTATTTT. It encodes CASRQAGEAQYF.

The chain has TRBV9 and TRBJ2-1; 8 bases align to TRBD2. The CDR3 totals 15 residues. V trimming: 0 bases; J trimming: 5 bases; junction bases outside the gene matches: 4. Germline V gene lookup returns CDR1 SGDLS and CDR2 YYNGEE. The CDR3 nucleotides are TGTGCCAGCAGCGTAGGTGCGGGGGGTCACAATGAGCAGTTCTTC. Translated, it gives CASSVGAGGHNEQFF.

The chain's CDR3 is CASSARLDYEQYF. The CDR3 DNA is TGTGCCAGCAGCGCAAGACTGGACTACGAGCAGTACTTC. The chain combines TRBV7-9 with TRBJ2-7; D unclear. V lost 5 bases to trimming and J lost 3 bases, with 11 bases between them. The CDR3 has 13 residues. Germline V lookup: CDR1 SEHNR, CDR2 FQNEAQ (reference sequence).

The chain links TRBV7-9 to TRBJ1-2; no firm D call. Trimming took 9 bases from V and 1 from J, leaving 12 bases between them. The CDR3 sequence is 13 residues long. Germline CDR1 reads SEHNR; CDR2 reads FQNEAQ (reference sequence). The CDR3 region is CASDGAFNYGYTF. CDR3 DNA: TGTGCCAGTGACGGAGCCTTTAACTATGGCTACACCTTC. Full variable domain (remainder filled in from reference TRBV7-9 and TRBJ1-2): DTGVSQNPRHKITKRGQNVTFRCDPISEHNRLYWYRQTLGQGPEFLTYFQNEAQLEKSRLLSDRFSAERPKGSFSTLEIQRTEQGDSAMYLCASDGAFNYGYTFGSGTRLTVV.

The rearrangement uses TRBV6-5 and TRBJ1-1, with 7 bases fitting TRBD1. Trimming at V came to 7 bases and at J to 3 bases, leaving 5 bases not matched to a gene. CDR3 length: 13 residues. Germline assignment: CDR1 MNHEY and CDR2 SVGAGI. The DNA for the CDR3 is TGTGCCAGCAACCCCGACAGGGACACTGAAGCTTTCTTT. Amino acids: CASNPDRDTEAFF.

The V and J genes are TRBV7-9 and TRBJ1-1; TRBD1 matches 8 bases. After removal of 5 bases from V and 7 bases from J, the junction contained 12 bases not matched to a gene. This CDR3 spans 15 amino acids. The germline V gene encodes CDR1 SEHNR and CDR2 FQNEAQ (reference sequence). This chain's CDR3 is CASSGEAGGMGEAFF. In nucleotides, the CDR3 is TGTGCCAGCAGCGGAGAGGCAGGGGGCATGGGTGAAGCTTTCTTT. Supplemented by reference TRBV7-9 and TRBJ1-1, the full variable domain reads DTGVSQNPRHKITKRGQNVTFRCDPISEHNRLYWYRQTLGQGPEFLTYFQNEAQLEKSRLLSDRFSAERPKGSFSTLEIQRTEQGDSAMYLCASSGEAGGMGEAFFGQGTRLTVV.

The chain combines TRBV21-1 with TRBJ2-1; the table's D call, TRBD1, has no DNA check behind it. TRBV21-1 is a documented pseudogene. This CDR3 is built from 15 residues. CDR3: CASSSSDRGCNEQFF. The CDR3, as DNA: TGTGCCAGCAGCTCGTCGGACAGGGGATGCAATGAGCAGTTCTTC.

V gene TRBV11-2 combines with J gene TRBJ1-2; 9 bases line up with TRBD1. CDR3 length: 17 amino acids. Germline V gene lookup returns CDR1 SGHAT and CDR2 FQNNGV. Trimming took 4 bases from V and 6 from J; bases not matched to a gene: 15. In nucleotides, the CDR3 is TGTGCCAGCAGCTCTTTCCGGGACAGGGATCGGATTCATGGCTACACCTTC. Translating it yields CASSSFRDRDRIHGYTF.

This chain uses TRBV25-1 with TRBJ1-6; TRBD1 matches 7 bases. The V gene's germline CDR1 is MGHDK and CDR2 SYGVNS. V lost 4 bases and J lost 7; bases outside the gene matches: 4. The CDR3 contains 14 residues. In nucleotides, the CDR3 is TGTGCCAGCAGTGGGCAGGGGGAGAATTCACCCCTCCACTTT. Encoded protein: CASSGQGENSPLHF.

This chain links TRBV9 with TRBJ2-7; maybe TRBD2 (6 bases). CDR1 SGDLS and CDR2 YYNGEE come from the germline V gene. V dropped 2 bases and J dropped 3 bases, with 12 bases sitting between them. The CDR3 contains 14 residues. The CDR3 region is CASSVSDGSYEQYF. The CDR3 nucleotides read TGTGCCAGCAGCGTGTCGGACGGGAGCTACGAGCAGTACTTC.

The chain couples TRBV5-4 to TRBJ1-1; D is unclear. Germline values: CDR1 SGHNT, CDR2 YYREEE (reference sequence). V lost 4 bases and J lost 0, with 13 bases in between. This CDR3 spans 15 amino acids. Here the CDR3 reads CASSPTIHMNTEAFF. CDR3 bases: TGTGCCAGCAGCCCCACAATACACATGAACACTGAAGCTTTCTTT.

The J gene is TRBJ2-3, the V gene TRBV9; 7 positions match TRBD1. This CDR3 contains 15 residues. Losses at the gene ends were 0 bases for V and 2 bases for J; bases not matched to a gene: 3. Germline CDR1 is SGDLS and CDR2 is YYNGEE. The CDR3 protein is CASSVEGAPTDTQYF. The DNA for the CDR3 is TGTGCCAGCAGCGTAGAGGGGGCCCCCACAGATACGCAGTATTTT.

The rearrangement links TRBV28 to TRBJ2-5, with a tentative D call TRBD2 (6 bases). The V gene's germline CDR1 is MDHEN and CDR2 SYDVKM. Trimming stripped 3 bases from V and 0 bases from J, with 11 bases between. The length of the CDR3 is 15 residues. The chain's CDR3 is CASSFTQRDQETQYF. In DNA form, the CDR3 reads TGTGCCAGCAGTTTTACGCAGCGGGACCAAGAGACCCAGTACTTC. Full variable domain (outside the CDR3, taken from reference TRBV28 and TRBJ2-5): DVKVTQSSRYLVKRTGEKVFLECVQDMDHENMFWYRQDPGLGLRLIYFSYDVKMKEKGDIPEGYSVSREKKERFSLILESASTNQTSMYLCASSFTQRDQETQYFGPGTRLLVL.

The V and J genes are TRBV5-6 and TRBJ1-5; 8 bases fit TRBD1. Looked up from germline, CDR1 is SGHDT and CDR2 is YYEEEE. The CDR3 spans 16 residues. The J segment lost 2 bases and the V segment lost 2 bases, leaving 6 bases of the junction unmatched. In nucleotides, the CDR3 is TGTGCCAGCAGCTTCATGATGACAGGGGGCAATCAGCCCCAGCATTTT. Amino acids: CASSFMMTGGNQPQHF.

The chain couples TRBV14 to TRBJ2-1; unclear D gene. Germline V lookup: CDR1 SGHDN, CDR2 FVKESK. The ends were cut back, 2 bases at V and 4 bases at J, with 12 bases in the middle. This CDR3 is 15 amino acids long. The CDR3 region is CASSQRANWYNEQFF. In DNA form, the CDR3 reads TGTGCCAGCAGCCAACGCGCCAACTGGTACAATGAGCAGTTCTTC.

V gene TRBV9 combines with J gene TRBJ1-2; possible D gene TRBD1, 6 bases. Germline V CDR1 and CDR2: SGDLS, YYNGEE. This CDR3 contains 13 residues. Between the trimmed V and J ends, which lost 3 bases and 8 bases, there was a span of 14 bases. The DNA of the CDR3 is TGTGCCAGCAGCGGAGGGGGGGCCGGGGGCTACACCTTC. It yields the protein CASSGGGAGGYTF. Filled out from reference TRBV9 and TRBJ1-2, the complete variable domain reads DSGVTQTPKHLITATGQRVTLRCSPRSGDLSVYWYQQSLDQGLQFLIQYYNGEERAKGNILERFSAQQFPDLHSELNLSSLELGDSALYFCASSGGGAGGYTFGSGTRLTVV.

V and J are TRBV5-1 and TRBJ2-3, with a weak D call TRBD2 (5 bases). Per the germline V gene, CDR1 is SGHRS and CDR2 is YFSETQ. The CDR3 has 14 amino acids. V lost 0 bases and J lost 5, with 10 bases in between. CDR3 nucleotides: TGCGCCAGCAGCTTGGGGGGAGTTGTAGATACGCAGTATTTT. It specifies CASSLGGVVDTQYF.

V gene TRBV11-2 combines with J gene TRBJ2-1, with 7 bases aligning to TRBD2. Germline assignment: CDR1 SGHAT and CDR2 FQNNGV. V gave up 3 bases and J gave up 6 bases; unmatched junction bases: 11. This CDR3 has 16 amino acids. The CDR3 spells CASSFLRLASPNEQFF. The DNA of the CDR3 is TGTGCCAGCAGCTTCCTTCGACTAGCCTCTCCCAATGAGCAGTTCTTC.

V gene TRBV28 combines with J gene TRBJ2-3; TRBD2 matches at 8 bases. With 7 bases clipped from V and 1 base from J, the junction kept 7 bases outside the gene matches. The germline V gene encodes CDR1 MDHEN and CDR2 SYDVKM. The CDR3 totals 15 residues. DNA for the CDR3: TGTGCCAGCAAGATAGCGGGGAGGGGCACAGATACGCAGTATTTT. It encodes CASKIAGRGTDTQYF.

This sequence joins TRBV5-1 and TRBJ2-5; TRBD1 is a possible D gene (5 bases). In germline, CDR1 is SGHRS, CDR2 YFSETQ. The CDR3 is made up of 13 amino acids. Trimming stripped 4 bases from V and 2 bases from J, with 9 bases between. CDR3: CASSRQFQETQYF. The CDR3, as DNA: TGCGCCAGCAGCCGACAGTTTCAAGAGACCCAGTACTTC.

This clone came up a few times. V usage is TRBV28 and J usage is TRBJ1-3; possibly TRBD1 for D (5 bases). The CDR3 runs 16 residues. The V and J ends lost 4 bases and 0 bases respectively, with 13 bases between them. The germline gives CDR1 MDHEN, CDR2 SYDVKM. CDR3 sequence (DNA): TGTGCCAGCAGTTCGCCGGGGGGGTCCTCTGGAAACACCATATATTTT. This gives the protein CASSSPGGSSGNTIYF.

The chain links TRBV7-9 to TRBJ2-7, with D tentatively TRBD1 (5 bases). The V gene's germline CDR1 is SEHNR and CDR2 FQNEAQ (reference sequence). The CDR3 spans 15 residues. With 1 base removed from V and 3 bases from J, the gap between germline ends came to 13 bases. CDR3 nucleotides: TGTGCCAGCAGCTTAGGCCAGGGTCGGAACTACGAGCAGTACTTC. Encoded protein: CASSLGQGRNYEQYF.

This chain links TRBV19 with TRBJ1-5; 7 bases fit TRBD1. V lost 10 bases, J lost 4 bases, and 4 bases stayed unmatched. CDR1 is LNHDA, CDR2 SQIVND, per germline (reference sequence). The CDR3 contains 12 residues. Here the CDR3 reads CAIGGRNQPQHF. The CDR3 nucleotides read TGTGCCATAGGGGGCCGTAATCAGCCCCAGCATTTT.

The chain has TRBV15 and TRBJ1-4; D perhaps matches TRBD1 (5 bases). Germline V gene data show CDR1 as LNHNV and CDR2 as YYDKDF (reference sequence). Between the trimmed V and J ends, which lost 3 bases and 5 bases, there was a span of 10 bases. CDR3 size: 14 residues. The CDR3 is CATSSREGNEKLFF. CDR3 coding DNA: TGTGCCACCAGCAGCAGGGAAGGGAATGAAAAACTGTTTTTT.

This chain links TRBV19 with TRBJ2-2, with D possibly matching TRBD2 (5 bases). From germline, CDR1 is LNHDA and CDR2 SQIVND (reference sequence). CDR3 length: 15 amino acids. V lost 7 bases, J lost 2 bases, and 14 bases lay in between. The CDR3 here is CASKEDWPNTGELFF. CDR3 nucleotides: TGTGCCAGTAAGGAGGACTGGCCAAACACCGGGGAGCTGTTTTTT. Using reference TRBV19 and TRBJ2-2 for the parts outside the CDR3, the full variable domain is DGGITQSPKYLFRKEGQNVTLSCEQNLNHDAMYWYRQDPGQGLRLIYYSQIVNDFQKGDIAEGYSVSREKKESFPLTVTSAQKNPTAFYLCASKEDWPNTGELFFGEGSRLTVL.

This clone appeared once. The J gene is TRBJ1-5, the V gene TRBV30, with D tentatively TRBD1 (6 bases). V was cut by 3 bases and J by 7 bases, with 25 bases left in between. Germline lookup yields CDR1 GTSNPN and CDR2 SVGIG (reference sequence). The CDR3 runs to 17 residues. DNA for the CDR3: TGTGCCTGGAGCGATACCACCAGGACAGAGCGGGGACAGCCCCAGCATTTT. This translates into CAWSDTTRTERGQPQHF.

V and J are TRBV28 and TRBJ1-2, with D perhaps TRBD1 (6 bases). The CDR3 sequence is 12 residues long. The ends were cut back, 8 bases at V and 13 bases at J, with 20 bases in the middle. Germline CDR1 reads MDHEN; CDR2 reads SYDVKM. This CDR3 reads CASLRGGNPCTF. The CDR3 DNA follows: TGTGCCAGCCTGAGGGGGGGGAACCCTTGCACCTTC.

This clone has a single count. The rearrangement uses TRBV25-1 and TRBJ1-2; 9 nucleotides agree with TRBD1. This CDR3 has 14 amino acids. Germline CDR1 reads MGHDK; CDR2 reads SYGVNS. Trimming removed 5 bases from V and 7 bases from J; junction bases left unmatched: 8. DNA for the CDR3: TGTGCCAGCAGTAGATCGACAGGGGGAGCTGGCTACACCTTC. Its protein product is CASSRSTGGAGYTF.

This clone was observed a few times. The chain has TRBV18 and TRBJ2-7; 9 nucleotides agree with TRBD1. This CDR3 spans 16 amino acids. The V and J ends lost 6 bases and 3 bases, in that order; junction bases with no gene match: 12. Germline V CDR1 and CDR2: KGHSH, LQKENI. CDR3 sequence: CASSPRDRAGLYEQYF. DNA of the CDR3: TGTGCCAGCTCCCCCCGGGACAGGGCTGGGCTCTACGAGCAGTACTTC.

The CDR3 is CASSLGESKRPTGELFF. CDR3 nucleotide sequence: TGCGCCAGCAGCTTGGGGGAGTCAAAGAGACCGACCGGGGAGCTGTTTTTT. V gene TRBV5-1 combines with J gene TRBJ2-2, with D maybe TRBD2 (5 bases). V gave up 0 bases and J gave up 5 bases, with 17 bases separating them. CDR3 size: 17 residues. In germline, CDR1 is SGHRS, CDR2 YFSETQ.

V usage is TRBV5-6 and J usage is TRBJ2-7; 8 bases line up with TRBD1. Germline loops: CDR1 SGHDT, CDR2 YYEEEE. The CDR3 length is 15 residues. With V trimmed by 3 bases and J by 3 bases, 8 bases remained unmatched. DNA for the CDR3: TGTGCCAGCAGCTCACCCGACAGGGGAGTCTACGAGCAGTACTTC. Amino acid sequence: CASSSPDRGVYEQYF.